The T cell receptor (beta chain) under discussion was sequenced for a study of T cell repertoires in cytomegalovirus infection. The wider study: Evidence of both CMV infection and a matching HLA type came from public TCR beta signatures.

TCRdb ran MiXCR on the reads and lists one entry per CDR3 protein. The sample gives tens of thousands of distinct CDR3 sequences, over 20% of which show up once; about 87% is in the top ten. Germline CDR1 SNHLY, CDR2 FYNNEI. This CDR3 contains 14 residues. With 4 bases clipped from V and 3 bases from J, the junction kept 5 bases outside the gene matches. Comment on this clonotype: As yet, its antigen is unknown.

Sequencing used CD8+ T cells from cultured PBMCs, obtained from culture after CMV antigen stimulation. The rearrangement joins TRBV2 to TRBJ2-5; TRBD2 agrees at 7 bases. The sequence was obtained from a human donor in good health (CMV status not recorded). Some clones in this sample may be carry-over from other donors' samples. This chain's CDR3 is CASSVGGNEETQYF. CDR3 DNA: TGTGCCAGCAGTGTCGGGGGGAACGAAGAGACCCAGTACTTC.